A selection of T cell receptor beta chains follows, all from one sample in a study of blood T cell repertoires in COVID-19. TCRdb's copy holds only in-frame clones and misses some; the assay was immunoSEQ multiplex PCR. The table records approximately 210,000 clones, about 91% of them present only once. Sequenced input: peripheral blood. These receptors were collected from a woman between 40 and 50 years old with acute or convalescent COVID-19. Both conserved end residues are part of each CDR3. Each record gives: V gene, CDR3 protein.

>TRBV10-3
CAISGALNQPQHF
>TRBV13
CASSLEEGGSTDTQYF
>TRBV4-2
CASSQDSGKGARGYTF
>TRBV11-2
CASSKRGGGASPLHF
>TRBV2
CASRATSSTQYF
>TRBV7-7
CASSQQGLSTDTQYF
>TRBV28
CASSSHRGWDEKLFF
>TRBV4-2
CASSLQGSGANVLTF
>TRBV5-4
CASSLVGPGRTEAFF
>TRBV9
CASSVGGGGTPYNEQFF
>TRBV30
CAWSEREDGTQYF
>TRBV11-2
CASSLERQGENYGYTF
>TRBV9
CASSVGPRDTDTQYF
>TRBV6-5
CASSYSIQGAFGEAFF
>TRBV6-2/TRBV6-3
CASSYPPSSGRKNTGELFF
>TRBV20-1
CSASPGPLGGYTF
>TRBV20-1
CSASSATDLQEAQYF
>TRBV2
CARWGDKRYGYTF
>TRBV7-3
CASSLRQNTEAFF
>TRBV6-5
CASSLGRGSGNTIYF
>TRBV6-4
CASSTQGNTEAFF
>TRBV12-3/TRBV12-4
CASSPAGYNEQFF
>TRBV5-4
CASSLVGGNTEAFF
>TRBV7-2
CASSLYRGAGEGYTF
>TRBV5-1
CASSLVDSSRAKNIQYF
>TRBV24-1
CATSDATGLHNEQFF
>TRBV7-2
CASSPTFDRGYGYTF
>TRBV6-5
CASRRGRRDSPLHF
>TRBV3-1/TRBV3-2
CASSRNPGLAGKSSYNEQFF
>TRBV5-1
CASSTQQGRAEAFF
>TRBV19
CASKGDRGLTYGYTF
>TRBV19
CASSTTRGGSPLHF
>TRBV19
CASRISTNYGYTF
>TRBV5-6
CASSQPWPGLNTEAFF
>TRBV7-9
CASSLLADQETQYF
>TRBV7-9
CASTGGGSPNTEAFF
>TRBV13
CASSLLTGANYGYTF
>TRBV9
CASSPWTAVTDTQYF